This T cell receptor beta chain was recovered during a study of CD4 T cells in relation to SARS-CoV-2 and coronaviruses. Overall study context: ViraFEST: roughly ten-day antigen culture of PBMCs, then TCR beta CDR3 sequencing. Overall study results and limits: No crossreactivity against non-spike viral proteins was tested here.

As for this clone: Its specificity is not known.

The germline V gene encodes CDR1 WNHNN and CDR2 SYGVQD (reference sequence). CDR3 length: 12 residues. J was trimmed by 6 bases and V by 5 bases; bases with no gene match: 3. Profiled with immunoSEQ multiplex PCR; TCRdb holds only in-frame clones, not every one. Of roughly 31,000 clones in the sample, around 72% are singletons; the top ten hold around an eighth. Unexposed donor CD4+ T cells date from about 2011-2018, before the COVID-19 pandemic. CD4+ T cells were isolated from the cells after 10 days of culture. The sequence came from a human donor in good health. The chain carries TRBV10-1 and TRBJ2-7; 8 bases fit TRBD1. The sample comprised CD4+ T cells from PBMCs, cultured in vitro. For the CDR3, the DNA is TGCGCCAGCAGTCACAGGGGGAGCGAGCAGTACTTC. Its translation: CASSHRGSEQYF.